This T cell receptor beta chain was captured in a study of OX40 agonist ivuxolimab in advanced cancers. Generated by immunoSEQ multiplex PCR, the TCRdb table keeps only in-frame clones and is missing some. Found here are 11,000 to 15,000 clones, roughly 92% of them singletons; the top ten hold roughly 23%. Germline V gives CDR1 SGHTA, CDR2 FQGNSA. V dropped 8 bases and J dropped 4; count of bases not matched to a gene: 11. The CDR3 spans 16 residues. Sample: CD4+ or CD8+ T cells sorted from blood, taken in a trial of the OX40 agonist ivuxolimab. This receptor was taken from an adult with an advanced solid tumor such as melanoma, head and neck, liver or kidney cancer. The chain carries TRBV7-2 and TRBJ2-2; 9 nucleotides align to TRBD2. DNA for the CDR3: TGTGCCAGCGGACAGACTAGCGGAGGCCCCACCGGGGAGCTGTTTTTT. Encoded protein: CASGQTSGGPTGELFF. Looking up the rest from reference TRBV7-2 and TRBJ2-2 gives the full variable domain: GAGVSQSPSNKVTEKGKDVELRCDPISGHTALYWYRQSLGQGLEFLIYFQGNSAPDKSGLPSDRFSAERTGGSVSTLTIQRTQQEDSAVYLCASGQTSGGPTGELFFGEGSRLTVL.